The rows below give T cell receptor beta chains drawn from one sample of a study of T cells in pancreatic ductal adenocarcinoma. Sequenced by immunoSEQ multiplex PCR; TCRdb stores in-frame clones only, minus some. The sample holds roughly 100,000 clones, around 96% seen once. The sample taken for sequencing was PBMCs. Receptors were obtained from a human donor with pancreatic ductal adenocarcinoma. CDR3s include the opening cysteine and the closing phenylalanine or tryptophan. Each record gives: D gene, J gene, V gene, clone size, CDR3 protein, CDR3 DNA. A D gene is named only where the DNA matches it firmly. Clone size is given for some rows only: seen once, a few or many times, or a class if the clone is expanded.

>-|TRBJ2-3|TRBV19|-
CASTAGTPDTQYF
TGTGCCAGTACCGCCGGGACACCAGATACGCAGTATTTT
>-|TRBJ2-7|TRBV6-1|-
CASSRRGSDEQYF
TGTGCCAGCAGTAGGCGGGGTAGTGACGAGCAGTACTTC
>-|TRBJ1-2|TRBV7-9|-
CASSLGLQTYGYTF
TGTGCCAGCAGCTTAGGACTACAGACCTATGGCTACACCTTC
>-|TRBJ2-7|TRBV5-5|once
CASSGTVYYEQYF
TGTGCCAGCAGCGGAACAGTCTATTACGAGCAGTACTTC
>TRBD2|TRBJ2-7|TRBV11-2|-
CASSLAISGLSYEQYF
TGTGCCAGCAGCTTAGCGATTAGCGGGCTCTCCTACGAGCAGTACTTC
>-|TRBJ1-2|TRBV30|-
CAYGANYGYTF
TGTGCCTACGGAGCTAACTATGGCTACACCTTC
>-|TRBJ2-5|TRBV7-3|few
CASSLGGSQETQYF
TGTGCCAGCAGCTTGGGGGGAAGCCAAGAGACCCAGTACTTC
>TRBD1|TRBJ2-7|TRBV28|-
CASSPGTANTYEQYF
TGTGCCAGCAGTCCCGGGACAGCCAACACCTACGAGCAGTACTTC
>TRBD2|TRBJ2-1|TRBV11-1|once
CASSLRAGEGFGYEQFF
TGTGCCAGCAGCTTGAGAGCGGGAGAGGGTTTCGGGTATGAGCAGTTCTTC
>-|TRBJ2-3|TRBV9|once
CASSAQGSWSTDTQYF
TGTGCCAGCAGCGCACAGGGATCGTGGAGCACAGATACGCAGTATTTT
>-|TRBJ2-5|TRBV19|-
CASSIQNLETQYF
TGTGCCAGTAGTATCCAGAATTTGGAGACCCAGTACTTC
>TRBD1|TRBJ2-5|TRBV7-3|-
CASSPGWTGGETQYF
TGTGCCAGCAGCCCCGGCTGGACAGGGGGGGAGACCCAGTACTTC
>TRBD2|TRBJ2-7|TRBV19|-
CASSKGGLASYEQYF
TGTGCCAGTAGCAAGGGGGGACTAGCTTCCTACGAGCAGTACTTC
>TRBD2|TRBJ2-2|TRBV7-8|-
CASSLQGTRNTGELFF
TGTGCCAGCAGCTTACAGGGGACTAGGAACACCGGGGAGCTGTTTTTT
>-|TRBJ2-6|TRBV15|-
CATSSRMDSWLSSGANVLTF
TGTGCCACCAGCAGCCGCATGGACAGTTGGTTAAGCTCTGGGGCCAACGTCCTGACTTTC
>-|TRBJ1-4|TRBV29-1|-
CSVYDGGGEKLFF
TGCAGCGTGTATGACGGGGGTGGAGAAAAACTGTTTTTT
>-|TRBJ1-2|TRBV28|-
CASSPGGTANYGYTF
TGTGCCAGCAGTCCTGGGGGCACAGCTAACTATGGCTACACCTTC
>TRBD1|TRBJ2-7|TRBV5-6|-
CASSWGQGVGYEQYF
TGTGCCAGCAGCTGGGGACAGGGGGTAGGATACGAGCAGTACTTC
>-|TRBJ1-3|TRBV4-2|-
CASSQEWSGGNTIYF
TGTGCCAGCAGCCAAGAATGGAGTGGCGGAAACACCATATATTTT
>TRBD2|TRBJ2-3|TRBV7-3|-
CASSSRGSEDTQYF
TGTGCCAGCAGCTCCCGCGGGAGTGAGGATACGCAGTATTTT
>TRBD2|TRBJ2-2|TRBV19|-
CASRGRERQNTGELFF
TGTGCCAGTAGGGGGCGGGAGAGACAAAACACCGGGGAGCTGTTTTTT
>-|TRBJ1-4|TRBV9|-
CASSVGLQEDEKLFF
TGTGCCAGCAGCGTAGGGCTGCAGGAGGATGAAAAACTGTTTTTT
>TRBD1|TRBJ2-5|TRBV18|-
CASSGTGGIETQYF
TGTGCCAGCTCCGGGACAGGGGGCATAGAGACCCAGTACTTC
>-|TRBJ1-1|TRBV7-8|-
CASSLIQVNTEAFF
TGTGCCAGCAGCTTGATACAGGTGAACACTGAAGCTTTCTTT